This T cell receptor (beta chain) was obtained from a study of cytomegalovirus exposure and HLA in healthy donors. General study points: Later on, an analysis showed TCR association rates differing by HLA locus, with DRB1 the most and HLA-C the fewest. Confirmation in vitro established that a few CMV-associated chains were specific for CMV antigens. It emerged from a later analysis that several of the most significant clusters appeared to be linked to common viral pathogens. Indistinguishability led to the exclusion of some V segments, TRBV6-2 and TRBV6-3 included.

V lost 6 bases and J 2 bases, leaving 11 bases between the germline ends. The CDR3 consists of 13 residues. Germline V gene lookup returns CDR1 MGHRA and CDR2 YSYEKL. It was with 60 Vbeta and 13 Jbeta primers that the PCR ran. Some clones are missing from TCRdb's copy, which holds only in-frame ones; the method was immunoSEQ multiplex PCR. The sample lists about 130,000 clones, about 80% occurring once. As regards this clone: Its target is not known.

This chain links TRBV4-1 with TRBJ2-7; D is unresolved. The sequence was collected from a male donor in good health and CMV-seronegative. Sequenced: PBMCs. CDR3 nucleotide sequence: TGCGCCAGCAGGTTGGAGTCGGCCTACGAGCAGTACTTC. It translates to CASRLESAYEQYF.